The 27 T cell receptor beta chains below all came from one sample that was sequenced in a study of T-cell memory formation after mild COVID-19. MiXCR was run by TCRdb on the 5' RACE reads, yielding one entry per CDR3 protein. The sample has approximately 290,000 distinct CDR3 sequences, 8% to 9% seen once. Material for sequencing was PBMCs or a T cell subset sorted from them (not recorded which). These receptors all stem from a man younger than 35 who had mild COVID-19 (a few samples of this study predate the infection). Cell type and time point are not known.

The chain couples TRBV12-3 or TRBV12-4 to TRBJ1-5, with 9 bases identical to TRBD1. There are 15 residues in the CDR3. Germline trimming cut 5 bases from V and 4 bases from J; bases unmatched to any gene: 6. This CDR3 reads CASSTGQGENQPQHF. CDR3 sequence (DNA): TGTGCCAGCAGTACGGGACAGGGAGAAAATCAGCCCCAGCATTTT.

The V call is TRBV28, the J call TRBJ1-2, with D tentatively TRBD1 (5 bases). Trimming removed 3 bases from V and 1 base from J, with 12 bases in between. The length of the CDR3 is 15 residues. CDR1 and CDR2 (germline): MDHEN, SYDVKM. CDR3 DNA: TGTGCCAGCAGTTTCCTCGGGGCGGTTAACTATGGCTACACCTTC. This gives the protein CASSFLGAVNYGYTF.

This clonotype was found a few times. In DNA, the CDR3 is TGTGCCATCAGTCCACCAGGGGCAATCTCTGGAAACACCATATATTTT. Translated: CAISPPGAISGNTIYF. The chain combines TRBV10-3 with TRBJ1-3; TRBD1 is a possible D gene (6 bases). Germline CDR1 ENHRY, CDR2 SYGVKD. The CDR3 loop spans 16 amino acids. V was clipped by 5 bases and J by 0 bases, with 14 bases between them.

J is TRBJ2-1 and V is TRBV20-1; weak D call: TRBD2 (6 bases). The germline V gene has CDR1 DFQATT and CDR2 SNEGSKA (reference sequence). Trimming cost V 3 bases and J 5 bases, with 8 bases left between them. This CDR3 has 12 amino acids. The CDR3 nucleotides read TGCAGTGCTAGCTCGGGAGACAATGAGCAGTTCTTC. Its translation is CSASSGDNEQFF.

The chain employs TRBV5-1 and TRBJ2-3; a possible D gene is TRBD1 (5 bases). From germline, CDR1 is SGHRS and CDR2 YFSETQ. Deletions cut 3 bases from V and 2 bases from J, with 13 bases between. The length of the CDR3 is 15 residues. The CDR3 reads CASSSRQPPTDTQYF. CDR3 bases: TGCGCCAGCAGCTCCCGACAGCCCCCCACAGATACGCAGTATTTT.

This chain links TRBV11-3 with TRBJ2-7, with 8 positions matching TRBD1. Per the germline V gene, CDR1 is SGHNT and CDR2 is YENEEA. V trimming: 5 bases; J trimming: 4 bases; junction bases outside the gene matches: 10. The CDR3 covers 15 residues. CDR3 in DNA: TGTGCCAGCAGCCCCGGACAGGGAAGAACATACGAGCAGTACTTC. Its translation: CASSPGQGRTYEQYF.

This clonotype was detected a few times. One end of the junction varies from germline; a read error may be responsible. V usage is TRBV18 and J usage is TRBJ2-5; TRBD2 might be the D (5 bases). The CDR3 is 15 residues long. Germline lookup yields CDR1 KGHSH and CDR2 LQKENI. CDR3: CASSPQRSPGGTQYF. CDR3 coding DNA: TGTGCCAGCTCCCCACAGCGGAGTCCTGGAGGGACCCAGTACTTC.

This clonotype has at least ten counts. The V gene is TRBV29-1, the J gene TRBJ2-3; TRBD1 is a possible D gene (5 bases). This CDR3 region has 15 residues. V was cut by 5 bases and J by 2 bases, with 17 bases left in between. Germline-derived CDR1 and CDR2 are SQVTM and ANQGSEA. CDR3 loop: CSVLIGAAFTDTQYF. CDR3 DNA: TGCAGCGTTCTTATTGGGGCAGCCTTCACAGATACGCAGTATTTT.

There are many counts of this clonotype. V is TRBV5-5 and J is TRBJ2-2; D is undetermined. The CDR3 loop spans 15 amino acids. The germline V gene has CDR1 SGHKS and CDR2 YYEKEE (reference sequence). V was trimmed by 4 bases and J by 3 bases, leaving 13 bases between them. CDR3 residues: CASSPAMGYTGELFF. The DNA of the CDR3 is TGTGCCAGCAGCCCGGCTATGGGGTACACCGGGGAGCTGTTTTTT.

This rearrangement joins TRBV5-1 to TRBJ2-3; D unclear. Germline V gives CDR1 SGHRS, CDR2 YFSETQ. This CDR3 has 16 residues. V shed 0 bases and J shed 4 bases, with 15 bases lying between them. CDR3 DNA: TGCGCCAGCAGCTTGGATAGCAGCCGAGGCGCAGATACGCAGTATTTT. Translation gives CASSLDSSRGADTQYF.

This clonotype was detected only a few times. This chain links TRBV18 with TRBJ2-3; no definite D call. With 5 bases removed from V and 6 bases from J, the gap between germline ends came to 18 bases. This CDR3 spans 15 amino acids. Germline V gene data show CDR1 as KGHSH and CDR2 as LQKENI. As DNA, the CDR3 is TGTGCCAGCTCAGGGCGAGGTCGGAGCGTTGATACGCAGTATTTT. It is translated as CASSGRGRSVDTQYF.

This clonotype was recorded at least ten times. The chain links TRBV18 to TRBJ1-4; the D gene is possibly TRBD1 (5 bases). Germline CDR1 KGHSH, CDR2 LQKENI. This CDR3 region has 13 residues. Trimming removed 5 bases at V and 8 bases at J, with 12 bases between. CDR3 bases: TGTGCCAGCTCAGGCGCGGGGGGAGAAAAACTGTTTTTT. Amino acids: CASSGAGGEKLFF.

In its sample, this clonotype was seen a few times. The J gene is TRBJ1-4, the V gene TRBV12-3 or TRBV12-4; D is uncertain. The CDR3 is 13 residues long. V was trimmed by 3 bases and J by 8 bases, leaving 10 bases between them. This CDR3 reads CASSFGPGEKLFF. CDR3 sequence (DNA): TGTGCCAGCAGTTTCGGCCCGGGGGAAAAACTGTTTTTT.

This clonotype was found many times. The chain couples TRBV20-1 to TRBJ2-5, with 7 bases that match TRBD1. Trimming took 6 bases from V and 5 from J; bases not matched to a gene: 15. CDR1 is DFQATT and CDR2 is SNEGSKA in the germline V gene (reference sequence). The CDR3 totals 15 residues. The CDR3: CSAPQFGTVGETQYF. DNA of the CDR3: TGCAGTGCGCCGCAATTCGGGACAGTAGGGGAGACCCAGTACTTC.

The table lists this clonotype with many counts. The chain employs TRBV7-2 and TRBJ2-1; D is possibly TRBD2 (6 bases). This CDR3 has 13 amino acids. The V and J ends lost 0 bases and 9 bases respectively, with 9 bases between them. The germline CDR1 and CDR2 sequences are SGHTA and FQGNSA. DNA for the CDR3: TGTGCCAGCAGCTTAGCGGAGGGAGGTGAGCAGTTCTTC. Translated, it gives CASSLAEGGEQFF.

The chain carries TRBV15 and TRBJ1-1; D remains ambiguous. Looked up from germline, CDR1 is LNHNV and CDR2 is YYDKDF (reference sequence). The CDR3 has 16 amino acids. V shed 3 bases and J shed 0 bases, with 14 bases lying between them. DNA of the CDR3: TGTGCCACCAGCAGTGCCCCTGAGAGCATGAACACTGAAGCTTTCTTT. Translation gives CATSSAPESMNTEAFF.

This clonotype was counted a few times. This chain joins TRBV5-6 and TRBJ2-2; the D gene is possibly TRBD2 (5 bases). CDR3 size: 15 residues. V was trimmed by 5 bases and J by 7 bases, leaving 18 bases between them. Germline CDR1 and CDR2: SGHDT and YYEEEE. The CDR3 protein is CASRWGTGFDGELFF. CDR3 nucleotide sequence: TGTGCCAGCAGATGGGGTACGGGGTTCGACGGGGAGCTGTTTTTT.

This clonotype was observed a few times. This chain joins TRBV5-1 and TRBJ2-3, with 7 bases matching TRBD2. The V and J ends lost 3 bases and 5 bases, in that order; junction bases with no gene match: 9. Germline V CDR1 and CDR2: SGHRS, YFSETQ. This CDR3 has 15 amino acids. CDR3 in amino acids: CASSSLLADGDTQYF. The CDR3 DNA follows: TGCGCCAGCAGCTCCCTCCTAGCGGACGGAGATACGCAGTATTTT. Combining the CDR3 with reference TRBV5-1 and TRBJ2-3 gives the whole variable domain KAGVTQTPRYLIKTRGQQVTLSCSPISGHRSVSWYQQTPGQGLQFLFEYFSETQRNKGNFPGRFSGRQFSNSRSEMNVSTLELGDSALYLCASSSLLADGDTQYFGPGTRLTVL.

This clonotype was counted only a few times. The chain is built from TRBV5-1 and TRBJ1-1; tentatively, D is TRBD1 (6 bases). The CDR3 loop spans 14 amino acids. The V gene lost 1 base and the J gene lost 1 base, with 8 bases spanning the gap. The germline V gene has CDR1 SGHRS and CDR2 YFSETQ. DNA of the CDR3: TGCGCCAGCAGCTTGCGGGGGGCGAACACTGAAGCTTTCTTT. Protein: CASSLRGANTEAFF.

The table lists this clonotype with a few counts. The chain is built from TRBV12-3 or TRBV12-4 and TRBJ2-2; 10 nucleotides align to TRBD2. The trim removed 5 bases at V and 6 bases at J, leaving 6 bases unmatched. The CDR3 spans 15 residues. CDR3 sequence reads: CASSAERGGAGELFF. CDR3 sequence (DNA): TGTGCCAGCAGTGCCGAGCGGGGGGGCGCCGGGGAGCTGTTTTTT.

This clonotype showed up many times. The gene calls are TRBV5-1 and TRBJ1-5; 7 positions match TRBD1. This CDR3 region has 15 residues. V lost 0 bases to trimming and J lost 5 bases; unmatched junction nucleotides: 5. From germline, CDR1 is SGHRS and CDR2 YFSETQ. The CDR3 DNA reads TGCGCCAGCAGCTTGGGGGACAGTTTACATCAGCCCCAGCATTTT. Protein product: CASSLGDSLHQPQHF.

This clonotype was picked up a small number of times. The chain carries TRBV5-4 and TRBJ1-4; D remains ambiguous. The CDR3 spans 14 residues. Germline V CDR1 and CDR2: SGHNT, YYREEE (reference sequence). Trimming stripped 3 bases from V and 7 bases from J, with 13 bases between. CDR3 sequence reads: CASSSAGKGEKLFF. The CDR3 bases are TGTGCCAGCAGCTCTGCGGGGAAGGGTGAAAAACTGTTTTTT.

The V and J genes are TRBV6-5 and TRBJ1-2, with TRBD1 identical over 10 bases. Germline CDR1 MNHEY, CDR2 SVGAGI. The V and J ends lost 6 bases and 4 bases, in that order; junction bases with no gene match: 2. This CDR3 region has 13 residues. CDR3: CASRGQGSYGYTF. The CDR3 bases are TGTGCCAGCAGGGGACAGGGGTCCTATGGCTACACCTTC.

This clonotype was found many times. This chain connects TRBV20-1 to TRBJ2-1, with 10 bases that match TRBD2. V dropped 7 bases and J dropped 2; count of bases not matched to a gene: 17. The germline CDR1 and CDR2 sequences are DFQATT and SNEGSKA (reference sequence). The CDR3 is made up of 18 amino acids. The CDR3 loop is CSVQALAGVSRAYNEQFF. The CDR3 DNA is TGCAGTGTTCAGGCGCTAGCGGGGGTGTCTCGCGCCTACAATGAGCAGTTCTTC.

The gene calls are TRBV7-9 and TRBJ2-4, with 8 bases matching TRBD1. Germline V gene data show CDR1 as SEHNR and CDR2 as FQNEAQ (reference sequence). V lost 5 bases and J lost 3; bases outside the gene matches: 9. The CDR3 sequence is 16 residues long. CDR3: CASSPDRGLDKNIQYF. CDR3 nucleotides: TGTGCCAGCAGCCCTGACAGGGGTCTTGACAAAAACATTCAGTACTTC.

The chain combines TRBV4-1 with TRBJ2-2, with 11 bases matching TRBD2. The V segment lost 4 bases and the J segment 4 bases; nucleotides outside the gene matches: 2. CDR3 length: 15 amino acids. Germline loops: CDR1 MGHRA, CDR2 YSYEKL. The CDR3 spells CASSLSGGATGELFF. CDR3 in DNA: TGCGCCAGCAGCCTTAGCGGGGGGGCCACCGGGGAGCTGTTTTTT.

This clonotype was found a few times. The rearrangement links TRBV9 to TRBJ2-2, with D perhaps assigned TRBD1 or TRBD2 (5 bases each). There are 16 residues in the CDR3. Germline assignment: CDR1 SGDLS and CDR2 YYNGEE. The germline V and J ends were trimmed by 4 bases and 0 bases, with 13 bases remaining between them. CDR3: CASSPLGTANTGELFF. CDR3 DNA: TGTGCCAGCAGCCCCCTCGGGACGGCGAACACCGGGGAGCTGTTTTTT.